These 27 T cell receptor beta chains were sequenced from one sample in a study of shared clonotypes between healthy human individuals. Clones were sequenced by immunoSEQ multiplex PCR, and TCRdb holds only the in-frame ones, with some missing. This table has 550,000 to 600,000 clones, roughly 72% appearing once. Sequencing used PBMCs. These receptors were taken from a middle-aged woman in good health. Some clones in this sample may be carry-over from other donors' samples.

The rearrangement uses TRBV18 and TRBJ1-1, with D perhaps matching TRBD1 (5 bases). Germline loops: CDR1 KGHSH, CDR2 LQKENI. The CDR3 sequence is 15 residues long. Trimming cost V 3 bases and J 5 bases, with 16 bases left between them. The CDR3 protein is CASSPLAGGGTEAFF. The DNA for the CDR3 is TGTGCCAGCTCACCCCTCGCGGGGGGGGGAACTGAAGCTTTCTTT.

This chain uses TRBV19 with TRBJ1-2; 8 bases are a match to TRBD1. The ends lost 7 bases at V and 3 bases at J; junction bases unmatched: 7. Germline loops: CDR1 LNHDA, CDR2 SQIVND (reference sequence). CDR3 length: 14 amino acids. CDR3 in amino acids: CASNKGQGDYGYTF. In nucleotides, the CDR3 is TGTGCCAGTAATAAAGGACAGGGCGACTATGGCTACACCTTC.

The chain carries TRBV5-1 and TRBJ2-1, with 12 bases fitting TRBD2. Germline CDR1 and CDR2: SGHRS and YFSETQ. Trimming took 1 base from V and 0 from J; bases not matched to a gene: 8. The CDR3 totals 19 residues. DNA for the CDR3: TGCGCCAGCAGCTTGCGGCTAGCGGGAGGGATCAGCTCCTACAATGAGCAGTTCTTC. Translation gives CASSLRLAGGISSYNEQFF.

This clone was seen only once. CDR3 bases: TGCGCCAGCAGTGAGAACGGCGCGGGTCAGCCCCAGCATTTT. This sequence encodes CASSENGAGQPQHF. This chain connects TRBV10-2 to TRBJ1-5; D gene uncertain. The CDR3 totals 14 residues. Germline loops: CDR1 WSHSY, CDR2 SAAADI. Trimming took off 2 bases at V and 6 bases at J, with 11 bases between the two ends.

V usage is TRBV28 and J usage is TRBJ2-7, with TRBD1 matching 11 bases. Looked up from germline, CDR1 is MDHEN and CDR2 is SYDVKM. With V trimmed by 0 bases and J by 3 bases, 4 bases remained unmatched. The CDR3 has 16 amino acids. CDR3 sequence: CASSLWIGTGGYEQYF. CDR3 sequence (DNA): TGTGCCAGCAGTTTATGGATTGGGACAGGGGGCTACGAGCAGTACTTC.

The genes are TRBV5-1 and TRBJ2-3; possible D gene TRBD2, 5 bases. Trimming took off 0 bases at V and 1 base at J, with 12 bases between the two ends. Germline values: CDR1 SGHRS, CDR2 YFSETQ. CDR3 length: 16 residues. CDR3 sequence reads: CASSLEGRAGTDTQYF. The CDR3 DNA follows: TGCGCCAGCAGCTTGGAAGGGCGGGCGGGCACAGATACGCAGTATTTT.

As regards this clone: This clone may be a read error of a much larger clone one base away. The sample holds other DNA sequences that translate to the same CDR3. The gene calls are TRBV19 and TRBJ2-7, with 10 nucleotides matching TRBD1. Trimming at V came to 6 bases and at J to 1 base, leaving 9 bases not matched to a gene. The V gene's germline CDR1 is LNHDA and CDR2 SQIVND (reference sequence). The CDR3 spans 16 residues. CDR3 DNA sequence: TGTGCCAGTAGACCTGGGACAGGGGAAGGGTCCTACGAGCAGTACTTC. Translation gives CASRPGTGEGSYEQYF.

V and J are TRBV6-6 and TRBJ1-5; unclear D gene. Germline loops: CDR1 MNHNY, CDR2 SVGAGI (reference sequence). CDR3 length equals 14 residues. V was shortened by 7 bases and J by 0 bases, with 10 bases between the two germline ends. This chain's CDR3 is CASTAAGSNQPQHF. The CDR3 DNA is TGTGCCAGCACGGCGGCGGGTAGCAATCAGCCCCAGCATTTT.

A single count supports this clone. V is TRBV19 and J is TRBJ2-1; D might be TRBD1 (6 bases). The V gene's germline CDR1 is LNHDA and CDR2 SQIVND (reference sequence). The CDR3 totals 16 residues. Trimming took 6 bases from V and 0 from J, leaving 15 bases between them. CDR3 sequence (DNA): TGTGCCAGTAGGACGTATCAGGGGAGCTCCTACAATGAGCAGTTCTTC. Translation: CASRTYQGSSYNEQFF.

In DNA, the CDR3 is TGTGCCAGCAGCCCTGGACAGCCCCTAGGCTACACCTTC. Translating it yields CASSPGQPLGYTF. V is TRBV7-8 and J is TRBJ1-2; a possible D gene is TRBD1 (6 bases). V lost 5 bases to trimming and J lost 8 bases, with 15 bases between them. The length of the CDR3 is 13 residues. Germline V gives CDR1 SGHVS, CDR2 FQNEAQ. The full variable domain, in which reference TRBV7-8 and TRBJ1-2 provide the parts outside the CDR3, is GAGVSQSPRYKVAKRGQDVALRCDPISGHVSLFWYQQALGQGPEFLTYFQNEAQLDKSGLPSDRFFAERPEGSVSTLKIQRTQQEDSAVYLCASSPGQPLGYTFGSGTRLTVV.

Comments on this clone: The sample carries other DNA sequences with the same CDR3. CDR3 sequence (DNA): TGTGCCAGCAGCGCCGCGTGTCGACGGAGGAATCAGCCCCAGCATTTT. Amino acids: CASSAACRRRNQPQHF. The rearrangement links TRBV6-4 to TRBJ1-5; no clear D. The germline V gene has CDR1 MRHNA and CDR2 SNTAGT. CDR3 length: 16 residues. V was cut by 6 bases and J by 4 bases, with 19 bases left in between.

The chain combines TRBV6-7 with TRBJ2-7, with a tentative D call TRBD1 (5 bases). TRBV6-7 falls under the ORF class, with uncertain function. The CDR3 contains 13 residues. The V end lost 2 bases, the J end lost 5 bases, and 10 bases lay between the germline ends. The CDR3 DNA reads as TGTGCCAGCAGTTACAGGGGTTTCGACGAGCAGTACTTC. Its protein product is CASSYRGFDEQYF.

This clone occurred once. The chain links TRBV5-1 to TRBJ2-2, with D unresolved. Looked up from germline, CDR1 is SGHRS and CDR2 is YFSETQ. Trimming shortened V by 2 bases and J by 0 bases, and 5 bases separated the two germline ends. The CDR3 length is 14 residues. CDR3: CASSLITNTGELFF. The DNA for the CDR3 is TGCGCCAGCAGCTTAATTACGAACACCGGGGAGCTGTTTTTT.

The rearrangement links TRBV7-6 to TRBJ2-1, with 11 bases aligning to TRBD1. Germline V gene sequence: CDR1 SGHVS, CDR2 FNYEAQ. V lost 1 base, J lost 4 bases, and 9 bases stayed unmatched. The CDR3 is 18 amino acids. In nucleotides, the CDR3 is TGTGCCAGCAGCTTAGGAACGCCCGGGACAGGGGGGTACAATGAGCAGTTCTTC. Its translation is CASSLGTPGTGGYNEQFF.

This chain links TRBV28 with TRBJ1-3; 7 bases agree with TRBD1. This CDR3 is 13 amino acids long. The V gene's germline CDR1 is MDHEN and CDR2 SYDVKM. The trim removed 5 bases at V and 2 bases at J, leaving 0 bases unmatched. The CDR3: CASSDRAGNTIYF. DNA for the CDR3: TGTGCCAGCAGTGACAGGGCTGGAAACACCATATATTTT. The whole variable domain, remainder taken from reference TRBV28 and TRBJ1-3, is DVKVTQSSRYLVKRTGEKVFLECVQDMDHENMFWYRQDPGLGLRLIYFSYDVKMKEKGDIPEGYSVSREKKERFSLILESASTNQTSMYLCASSDRAGNTIYFGEGSWLTVV.

The rearrangement joins TRBV10-3 to TRBJ2-1; 11 bases match TRBD2. This CDR3 is 15 amino acids long. Germline-derived CDR1 and CDR2 are ENHRY and SYGVKD. The trim removed 6 bases at V and 7 bases at J, leaving 8 bases unmatched. The CDR3 DNA reads TGTGCCATCAGGGTAGCGGGAGGGCCGGGGAATGAGCAGTTCTTC. Encoded protein: CAIRVAGGPGNEQFF.

The chain has TRBV10-3 and TRBJ2-1; a possible D gene is TRBD2 (6 bases). This CDR3 is 15 amino acids long. V gave up 2 bases and J gave up 6 bases, with 14 bases separating them. Germline CDR1 ENHRY, CDR2 SYGVKD. CDR3 protein: CAISERVGTGNEQFF. CDR3 nucleotide sequence: TGTGCCATCAGTGAGAGGGTGGGGACTGGCAATGAGCAGTTCTTC.

The genes are TRBV7-9 and TRBJ1-2; D may be TRBD1 (5 bases). The CDR3 covers 14 residues. Germline CDR1 reads SEHNR; CDR2 reads FQNEAQ (reference sequence). Trimming removed 6 bases at V and 4 bases at J, with 15 bases between. The CDR3 is CASSSTGGGYGYTF. The CDR3 region has the DNA TGTGCCAGCAGTTCCACCGGGGGAGGCTATGGCTACACCTTC.

The chain employs TRBV5-1 and TRBJ2-5; D might be TRBD1 (7 bases). The germline V and J ends were trimmed by 4 bases and 2 bases, with 12 bases remaining between them. CDR1 is SGHRS and CDR2 is YFSETQ in the germline V gene. The CDR3 consists of 14 residues. The CDR3 DNA follows: TGCGCCAGCAGCAGGGAGGACAGGCAAGAGACCCAGTACTTC. It translates to CASSREDRQETQYF.

The chain couples TRBV28 to TRBJ1-3; the D is unclear. The germline V gene encodes CDR1 MDHEN and CDR2 SYDVKM. The CDR3 runs 12 residues. V lost 8 bases and J 3 bases, leaving 8 bases between the germline ends. The CDR3 here is CASGINGNTIYF. The CDR3 DNA is TGTGCCAGCGGGATTAATGGAAACACCATATATTTT.

The gene calls are TRBV21-1 and TRBJ1-3. TRBV21-1 is flagged as a pseudogene. This CDR3 contains 17 residues. In nucleotides, the CDR3 is TGTGCCAGCAGCAAAGCACTTACTACGCTCTCTGGAAACACCATATATTTT. Amino acid sequence: CASSKALTTLSGNTIYF.

This rearrangement joins TRBV4-2 to TRBJ2-1; 10 bases match TRBD2. The CDR3 runs 16 residues. J lost 9 bases, V lost 0 bases, and 8 bases had no gene match. CDR1 and CDR2 (germline): LGHNA, YNFKEQ. DNA for the CDR3: TGTGCCAGCAGCCAAGATTTCGGTAGCGGGAGGCTTGAGCAGTTCTTC. Translated, it gives CASSQDFGSGRLEQFF.

A few counts support this clone. A far larger clone is just one base off, so this is likely a read error. V gene TRBV30 combines with J gene TRBJ1-1; D perhaps matches TRBD1 (6 bases). This CDR3 has 12 amino acids. V lost 3 bases and J lost 9, with 14 bases in between. Per germline, CDR1 GTSNPN and CDR2 SVGIG (reference sequence). The chain's CDR3 is CAWRGAAAKAFF. The CDR3 DNA follows: TGTGCCTGGAGGGGGGCGGCAGCTAAAGCTTTCTTT.

The chain uses TRBV25-1 and TRBJ1-1; D not resolved. There are 16 residues in the CDR3. CDR1 is MGHDK, CDR2 SYGVNS, per germline. Trimming pared 1 base from V and 1 base from J, leaving 13 bases between. CDR3 sequence: CASSEFSAVRNTEAFF. The CDR3 DNA reads TGTGCCAGCAGTGAATTCTCGGCAGTCAGGAACACTGAAGCTTTCTTT. Full variable domain (rest looked up from reference TRBV25-1 and TRBJ1-1): EADIYQTPRYLVIGTGKKITLECSQTMGHDKMYWYQQDPGMELHLIHYSYGVNSTEKGDLSSESTVSRIRTEHFPLTLESARPSHTSQYLCASSEFSAVRNTEAFFGQGTRLTVV.

In regard to this clone: With only one base between it and a far larger clone, this is likely a read error. The genes are TRBV30 and TRBJ1-5; TRBD1 is a possible D gene (5 bases). CDR1 and CDR2 (germline): GTSNPN, SVGIG (reference sequence). This CDR3 is 13 amino acids long. CDR3 sequence reads: CAWNMGGNQLQHF. The CDR3 coding sequence is TGTGCCTGGAATATGGGGGGTAATCAGCTCCAGCATTTT. The full variable domain, in which reference TRBV30 and TRBJ1-5 provide the parts outside the CDR3, is SQTIHQWPATLVQPVGSPLSLECTVEGTSNPNLYWYRQAAGRGLQLLFYSVGIGQISSEVPQNLSASRPQDRQFILSSKKLLLSDSGFYLCAWNMGGNQLQHFGDGTRLSIL.

This clone was seen only once. The V call is TRBV4-1, the J call TRBJ2-5; D possibly corresponds to TRBD2 (5 bases). V was clipped by 6 bases and J by 5 bases, with 19 bases between them. Germline lookup yields CDR1 MGHRA and CDR2 YSYEKL. This CDR3 is 15 amino acids long. CDR3 residues: CASREEVGMAETQYF. The CDR3 DNA reads TGCGCCAGCAGAGAGGAGGTAGGGATGGCCGAGACCCAGTACTTC.

This sequence joins TRBV7-6 and TRBJ2-1; 8 bases fit TRBD2. The CDR3 is 15 residues long. The germline gives CDR1 SGHVS, CDR2 FNYEAQ. The J segment lost 1 base and the V segment lost 3 bases, leaving 2 bases of the junction unmatched. The CDR3 reads CASSFERESYNEQFF. CDR3 bases: TGTGCCAGCAGCTTTGAGCGGGAGTCCTACAATGAGCAGTTCTTC. Based on the CDR3 plus reference TRBV7-6 and TRBJ2-1, the full variable domain is GAGVSQSPRYKVTKRGQDVALRCDPISGHVSLYWYRQALGQGPEFLTYFNYEAQQDKSGLPNDRFSAERPEGSISTLTIQRTEQRDSAMYRCASSFERESYNEQFFGPGTRLTVL.